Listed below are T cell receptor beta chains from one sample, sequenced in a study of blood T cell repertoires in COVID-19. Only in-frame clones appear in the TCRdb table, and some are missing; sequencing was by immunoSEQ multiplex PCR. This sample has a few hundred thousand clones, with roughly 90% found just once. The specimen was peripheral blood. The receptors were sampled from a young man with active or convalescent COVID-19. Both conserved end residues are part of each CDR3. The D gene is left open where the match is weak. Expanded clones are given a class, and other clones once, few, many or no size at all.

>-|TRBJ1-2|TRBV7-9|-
CASSLRQTGSGYTF
TGTGCCAGCAGCTTAAGGCAGACCGGATCAGGTTACACCTTC
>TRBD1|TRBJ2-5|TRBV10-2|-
CASSEPGQGVETQYF
TGCGCCAGCAGTGAGCCGGGACAGGGGGTTGAGACCCAGTACTTC
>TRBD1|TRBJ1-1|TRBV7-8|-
CASSLLTGENTEAFF
TGTGCCAGCAGCCTCCTGACAGGGGAGAACACTGAAGCTTTCTTT
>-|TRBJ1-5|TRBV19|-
CASSISLTGNQPQHF
TGTGCCAGTAGTATCAGTTTGACTGGCAATCAGCCCCAGCATTTT
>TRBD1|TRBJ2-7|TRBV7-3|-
CASSLSGQGRFEQYF
TGTGCCAGCAGCTTATCGGGACAGGGAAGATTCGAGCAGTACTTC
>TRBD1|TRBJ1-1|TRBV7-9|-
CIGDRGLSEAFF
TGCATAGGGGACAGGGGTCTGTCTGAAGCTTTCTTT
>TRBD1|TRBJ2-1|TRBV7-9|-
CASSFSTGGRDEQFF
TGTGCCAGCAGCTTTAGTACAGGGGGTCGTGATGAGCAGTTCTTC
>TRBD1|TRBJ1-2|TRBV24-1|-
CATSDPRTGGYGYTF
TGTGCCACCAGTGATCCTCGGACAGGGGGATATGGCTACACCTTC
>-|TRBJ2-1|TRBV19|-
CASSISSLNEQFF
TGTGCCAGTAGTATAAGCTCTCTCAATGAGCAGTTCTTC
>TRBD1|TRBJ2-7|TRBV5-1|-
CASSWTGRNEQYF
TGCGCCAGCAGCTGGACAGGGAGGAACGAGCAGTACTTC
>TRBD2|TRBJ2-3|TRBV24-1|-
CATSDSEPGLAHVDTQYF
TGTGCCACCAGTGATTCAGAACCGGGACTAGCTCATGTCGATACGCAGTATTTT
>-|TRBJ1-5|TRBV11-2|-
CASSLGSGNQPQHF
TGTGCCAGCAGCTTAGGTTCAGGCAATCAGCCCCAGCATTTT
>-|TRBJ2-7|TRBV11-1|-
CASSDRRYEQYF
TGTGCCAGCAGCGACAGGCGCTACGAGCAGTACTTC
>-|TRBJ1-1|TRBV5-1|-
CASRVQRANTEAFF
TGCGCCAGCAGGGTCCAGAGGGCGAACACTGAAGCTTTCTTT
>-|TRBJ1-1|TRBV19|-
CASSISRDTEAFF
TGTGCCAGTAGTATAAGCAGGGACACTGAAGCTTTCTTT
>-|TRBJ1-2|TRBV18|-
CASAPFPLWAPTNYGYTF
TGTGCCAGCGCACCATTTCCCCTTTGGGCCCCAACTAACTATGGCTACACCTTC
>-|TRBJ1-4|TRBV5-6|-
CASSLDRTEKLFF
TGTGCCAGCAGCTTGGACAGGACCGAAAAACTGTTTTTT
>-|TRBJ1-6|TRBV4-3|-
CASSETDYNSPLHF
TGCGCCAGCAGCGAGACAGACTATAATTCACCCCTCCACTTT
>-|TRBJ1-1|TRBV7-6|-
CASSSPGPMNTEAFF
TGTGCCAGCAGCTCACCGGGTCCAATGAACACTGAAGCTTTCTTT
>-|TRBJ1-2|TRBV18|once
CASSLQGAVYTF
TGTGCCAGCTCACTACAGGGTGCGGTCTACACCTTC
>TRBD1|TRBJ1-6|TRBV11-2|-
CASSYSGTVYSPLHF
TGTGCCAGCAGTTATTCCGGGACAGTCTATTCACCCCTCCACTTT
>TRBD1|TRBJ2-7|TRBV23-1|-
CASSQWDRAYEQYF
TGCGCCAGCAGTCAGTGGGACAGGGCCTACGAGCAGTACTTC
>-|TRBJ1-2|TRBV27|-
CASSLSSGWKGYGYTF
TGTGCCAGCAGTTTATCGTCAGGGTGGAAAGGCTATGGCTACACCTTC
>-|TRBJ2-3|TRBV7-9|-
CASSTQSDTQYF
TGTGCCAGCAGCACCCAGTCAGATACGCAGTATTTT
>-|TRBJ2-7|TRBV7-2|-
CASSSRQDSYEQYF
TGTGCCAGCAGCTCACGACAGGACTCCTACGAGCAGTACTTC
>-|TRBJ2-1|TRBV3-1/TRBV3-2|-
CASSQEAALHLRGNEQFF
TGTGCCAGCAGCCAAGAGGCAGCCCTACACCTACGGGGCAATGAGCAGTTCTTC
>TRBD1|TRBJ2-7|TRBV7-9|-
CASSPTGGIYEQYF
TGTGCCAGCAGCCCAACAGGGGGTATATACGAGCAGTACTTC
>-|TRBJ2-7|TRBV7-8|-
CASSLRSGSAYEQYF
TGTGCCAGCAGCTTAAGGTCGGGTTCTGCCTACGAGCAGTACTTC
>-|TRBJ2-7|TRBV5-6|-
CASSRPYDSAYEQYF
TGTGCCAGCAGCCGGCCGTACGACTCAGCCTACGAGCAGTACTTC
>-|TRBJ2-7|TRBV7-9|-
CASSLSLAAYEQYF
TGTGCCAGCAGCTTGTCCCTGGCAGCCTACGAGCAGTACTTC
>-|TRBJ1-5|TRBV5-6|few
CASSLGPGGPNQPQHF
TGTGCCAGCAGCTTGGGTCCGGGGGGCCCCAATCAGCCCCAGCATTTT
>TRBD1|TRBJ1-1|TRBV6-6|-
CASSSGQVNEAFF
TGTGCCAGCAGCTCGGGACAGGTGAATGAAGCTTTCTTT
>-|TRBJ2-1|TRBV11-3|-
CASSPQGGAENNEQFF
TGTGCCAGCAGCCCACAAGGGGGGGCGGAAAACAATGAGCAGTTCTTC
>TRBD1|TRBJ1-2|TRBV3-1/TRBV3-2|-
CASSPNRGGNYGYTF
TGTGCCAGCAGCCCGAACAGGGGCGGAAACTATGGCTACACCTTC
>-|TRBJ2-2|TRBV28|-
CASSRLVAPGELFF
TGTGCCAGCAGTCGACTAGTAGCTCCCGGGGAGCTGTTTTTT
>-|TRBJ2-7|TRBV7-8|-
CASSLAPPPEGYEQYF
TGTGCCAGCAGCTTAGCACCCCCCCCGGAGGGCTACGAGCAGTACTTC
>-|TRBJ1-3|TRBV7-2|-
CASRSGASGNTIYF
TGTGCCAGCAGATCGGGTGCCTCTGGAAACACCATATATTTT
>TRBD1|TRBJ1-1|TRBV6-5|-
CASSYDGQGSNTEAFF
TGTGCCAGCAGTTACGACGGACAGGGTTCGAACACTGAAGCTTTCTTT
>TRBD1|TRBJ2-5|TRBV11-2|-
CASSAPRTGEGETQYF
TGTGCCAGCAGCGCCCCCCGGACAGGGGAGGGAGAGACCCAGTACTTC
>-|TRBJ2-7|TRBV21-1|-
CASSHISVLISHEQYF
TGTGCCAGCAGCCATATCTCGGTTCTAATTTCCCACGAGCAGTACTTC
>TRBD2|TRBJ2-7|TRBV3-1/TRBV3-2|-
CASSQDLGLAGDEQYF
TGTGCCAGCAGCCAAGATTTGGGGCTAGCGGGAGATGAGCAGTACTTC
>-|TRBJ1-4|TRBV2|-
CASSQGPLKEKLFF
TGTGCCAGCAGTCAGGGTCCGCTAAAGGAAAAACTGTTTTTT
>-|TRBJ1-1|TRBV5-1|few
CASSFIGGAEPEAFF
TGCGCCAGCAGCTTCATAGGGGGTGCGGAACCTGAAGCTTTCTTT
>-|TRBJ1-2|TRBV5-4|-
CASSLVGEVANYGYTF
TGTGCCAGCAGCTTGGTCGGGGAGGTTGCTAACTATGGCTACACCTTC
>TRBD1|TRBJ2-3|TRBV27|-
CASTRFMGTGGTDTQYF
TGTGCCAGCACCCGTTTTATGGGGACAGGGGGCACAGATACGCAGTATTTT
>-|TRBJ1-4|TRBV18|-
CASSPREEGTGGKLFF
TGTGCCAGCTCACCACGAGAAGAAGGTACCGGGGGGAAACTGTTTTTT
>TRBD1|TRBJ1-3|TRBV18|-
CASSPTRTGGNTIYF
TGTGCCAGCTCACCAACCCGGACAGGGGGAAACACCATATATTTT
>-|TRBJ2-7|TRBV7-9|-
CASSFWTDEQYF
TGTGCCAGCAGCTTTTGGACAGACGAGCAGTACTTC
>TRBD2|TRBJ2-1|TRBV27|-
CASSVLGLAAREQFF
TGTGCCAGCAGTGTCCTGGGACTAGCGGCAAGGGAGCAGTTCTTC
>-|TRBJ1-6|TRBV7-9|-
CASSPPTLTLHF
TGTGCCAGCAGCCCTCCCACCCTAACCCTCCACTTT